The next 20 T cell receptor beta chains were all read from a single sample in a study of early T cells in non-severe SARS-CoV-2 infection. TCRdb recomputed calls from the 5' RACE reads with MiXCR, one row per CDR3 protein. The sample has just under 65,000 distinct CDR3 sequences, around 5.7% seen once. Material: whole blood, obtained at baseline. These receptor sequences come from an adult who was a healthcare worker with PCR-confirmed SARS-CoV-2 infection or an uninfected control (not recorded which).

Many counts were recorded for this clonotype. The chain links TRBV6-2 or TRBV6-3 to TRBJ2-7, with D possibly TRBD2 on 6 matching bases. Trimming shortened V by 2 bases and J by 7 bases, and 9 bases separated the two germline ends. Per the germline V gene, CDR1 is MNHEY and CDR2 is SVGEGT. This CDR3 is 12 amino acids long. This CDR3 reads CASSYAAGEQYF. For the CDR3, the DNA is TGTGCCAGCAGTTACGCGGCGGGGGAGCAGTACTTC.

In its sample, this clonotype was seen many times. The chain combines TRBV12-3 or TRBV12-4 with TRBJ2-3; D may match TRBD1 or TRBD2 (5 bases each). The length of the CDR3 is 15 residues. Trimming cost V 7 bases and J 4 bases, with 18 bases left between them. The CDR3 DNA sequence: TGTGCCAGCACCCTGAGGGGAGAAGTGGCAGATACGCAGTATTTT. Its protein is CASTLRGEVADTQYF.

The table lists this clonotype with many counts. J is TRBJ1-6 and V is TRBV5-4; tentative D call: TRBD1 (5 bases). V was pared by 1 base and J by 8 bases, with 10 bases between. CDR3 size: 14 residues. Germline CDR1 and CDR2: SGHNT and YYREEE (reference sequence). DNA for the CDR3: TGTGCCAGCAGCTTGCAGGGTATTTATTCACCCCTCCACTTT. This encodes CASSLQGIYSPLHF.

This clonotype appeared many times. The V and J genes are TRBV2 and TRBJ1-5; D unresolved. The CDR3 covers 14 residues. Germline CDR1 is SNHLY and CDR2 is FYNNEI. Trimming took 2 bases from V and 5 from J, leaving 10 bases between them. As DNA, the CDR3 is TGTGCCAGCAGTGAACGCAGATCTGATCAGCCCCAGCATTTT. As protein: CASSERRSDQPQHF.

This clonotype was seen repeatedly, ten times or more. V gene TRBV27 combines with J gene TRBJ2-7; 7 bases align to TRBD2. Germline V gene lookup returns CDR1 MNHEY and CDR2 SMNVEV (reference sequence). The CDR3 spans 13 residues. V was pared by 3 bases and J by 6 bases, with 5 bases of the junction left unmatched. The CDR3 is CASSFTGTTEQYF. The DNA of the CDR3 is TGTGCCAGCAGTTTCACCGGGACTACCGAGCAGTACTTC.

Ten or more counts support this clonotype. The CDR3 reads CASSGASSYEQYF. The CDR3 DNA reads TGCGCCAGCAGTGGCGCGAGCTCCTACGAGCAGTACTTC. The V call is TRBV10-1, the J call TRBJ2-7, with D unclear. CDR1 WNHNN and CDR2 SYGVQD come from the germline V gene (reference sequence). This CDR3 region has 13 residues. With 4 bases removed from V and 0 bases from J, the gap between germline ends came to 7 bases.

This clonotype was recorded many times. V gene TRBV28 combines with J gene TRBJ2-4, with D uncertain. The V end lost 1 base, the J end lost 7 bases, and 11 bases lay between the germline ends. CDR1 and CDR2 (germline): MDHEN, SYDVKM. There are 14 residues in the CDR3. The CDR3 is CASSLYRSGNIQYF. The DNA of the CDR3 is TGTGCCAGCAGTTTATATCGTTCCGGGAACATTCAGTACTTC.

A remark on this clonotype: This may arise from a read error, as a much more abundant clone is one base away. The rearrangement uses TRBV27 and TRBJ2-3; D remains ambiguous. The CDR3 contains 13 residues. Germline V gene lookup returns CDR1 MNHEY and CDR2 SMNVEV (reference sequence). CDR3 amino acids: CACSLLQPDTQYF. Written as DNA, the CDR3 is TGTGCCTGCAGTTTACTCCAGCCAGATACGCAGTATTTT.

This clonotype has ten or more counts. The gene calls are TRBV6-6 and TRBJ1-1; no clear D gene. CDR3 size: 13 residues. The ends were cut back, 6 bases at V and 6 bases at J, with 14 bases in the middle. Germline values: CDR1 MNHNY, CDR2 SVGAGI (reference sequence). The CDR3 is CASSQPRDSEAFF. DNA of the CDR3: TGTGCCAGCAGCCAACCCCGGGATTCTGAAGCTTTCTTT.

This clonotype occurred a few times. The chain uses TRBV28 and TRBJ1-1; D remains unclear. Trimming stripped 1 base from V and 6 bases from J, with 3 bases between. Germline CDR1 MDHEN, CDR2 SYDVKM. There are 11 residues in the CDR3. DNA for the CDR3: TGTGCCAGCAGTTTATACGCTGAAGCTTTCTTT. It yields the protein CASSLYAEAFF. Using reference TRBV28 and TRBJ1-1 for the parts outside the CDR3, the full variable domain is DVKVTQSSRYLVKRTGEKVFLECVQDMDHENMFWYRQDPGLGLRLIYFSYDVKMKEKGDIPEGYSVSREKKERFSLILESASTNQTSMYLCASSLYAEAFFGQGTRLTVV.

The J gene is TRBJ2-1, the V gene TRBV4-3; 10 bases agree with TRBD2. Germline CDR1 and CDR2: LGHNA and YSLEER. The V and J ends lost 1 base and 8 bases, in that order; junction bases with no gene match: 5. The CDR3 runs to 15 residues. The CDR3 protein is CASSQVSGRAHEQFF. The CDR3 nucleotides are TGCGCCAGCAGCCAAGTGAGCGGGAGGGCCCATGAGCAGTTCTTC.

This clonotype was observed many times. The V gene is TRBV29-1, the J gene TRBJ2-4; D unclear. Trimming removed 3 bases from V and 0 bases from J, with 6 bases in between. The CDR3 length is 13 residues. Germline loops: CDR1 SQVTM, CDR2 ANQGSEA. The CDR3 spells CSVETLAKNIQYF. For the CDR3, the DNA is TGCAGCGTTGAGACCTTAGCCAAAAACATTCAGTACTTC.

V usage is TRBV6-1 and J usage is TRBJ2-3; 7 bases map to TRBD1. Germline V gene data show CDR1 as MNHNS and CDR2 as SASEGT. The CDR3 is made up of 16 amino acids. Germline trimming cut 5 bases from V and 0 bases from J; bases unmatched to any gene: 8. CDR3 in amino acids: CASSRPGTASTDTQYF. The CDR3, as DNA: TGTGCCAGCAGTCGCCCCGGGACAGCTAGCACAGATACGCAGTATTTT.

This sequence joins TRBV20-1 and TRBJ2-7, with 7 positions matching TRBD2. The V gene end was trimmed by 3 bases and the J gene end by 5 bases; junction bases not matched to a gene: 13. Germline CDR1 and CDR2: DFQATT and SNEGSKA (reference sequence). The CDR3 is made up of 15 amino acids. The CDR3 DNA is TGCAGTGCTAGGTCGCCGGGGAGGGCTAGCAACGAGCAGTACTTC. Translated: CSARSPGRASNEQYF.

This clonotype was recorded many times. The V call is TRBV9, the J call TRBJ2-1; D possibly corresponds to TRBD2 (5 bases). Trimming shortened V by 0 bases and J by 0 bases, and 13 bases separated the two germline ends. The length of the CDR3 is 17 residues. Per the germline V gene, CDR1 is SGDLS and CDR2 is YYNGEE. CDR3 in amino acids: CASSVETGTSSYNEQFF. The CDR3 region has the DNA TGTGCCAGCAGCGTAGAGACGGGAACCTCCTCCTACAATGAGCAGTTCTTC.

This clonotype was seen repeatedly, ten times or more. The genes are TRBV6-5 and TRBJ2-7; 10 bases are a match to TRBD2. This CDR3 comprises 15 residues. The junction had 3 bases not matched to a gene; V was cut back by 1 base and J by 3 bases. Germline V gives CDR1 MNHEY, CDR2 SVGAGI. The CDR3 coding sequence is TGTGCCAGCAGTTACTGGGCTAGCGGGAGCTACGAGCAGTACTTC. Amino acid sequence: CASSYWASGSYEQYF.

There are a few counts of this clonotype. The chain carries TRBV6-5 and TRBJ2-7; D unclear. The V end was cut by 2 bases, the J end by 2 bases, with 13 bases between. In germline, CDR1 is MNHEY, CDR2 SVGAGI. The CDR3 is made up of 15 amino acids. CDR3: CASSYARLSTYEQYF. CDR3 nucleotides: TGTGCCAGCAGTTACGCGCGGCTGAGTACCTACGAGCAGTACTTC.

This clonotype was counted at least ten times. The chain couples TRBV5-4 to TRBJ2-1; 10 bases map to TRBD2. V trimming: 4 bases; J trimming: 5 bases; junction bases outside the gene matches: 3. CDR1 is SGHNT and CDR2 is YYREEE in the germline V gene (reference sequence). CDR3 length equals 14 residues. In nucleotides, the CDR3 is TGTGCCAGCAGCCCCACTAGCGGGGACAATGAGCAGTTCTTC. Translated, it gives CASSPTSGDNEQFF.

This clonotype was seen only a few times. The J gene is TRBJ1-2, the V gene TRBV20-1, with D possibly TRBD1 on 5 matching bases. Germline V CDR1 and CDR2: DFQATT, SNEGSKA (reference sequence). V lost 0 bases to trimming and J lost 6 bases, with 11 bases between them. The length of the CDR3 is 13 residues. CDR3 DNA: TGCAGTGCTAGAGACGGGACGGCCGATGGCTACACCTTC. It yields the protein CSARDGTADGYTF.

This clonotype was seen ten or more times. The rearrangement links TRBV7-2 to TRBJ2-3; 8 bases map to TRBD2. J was trimmed by 0 bases and V by 3 bases; bases with no gene match: 5. The CDR3 is made up of 16 amino acids. Germline assignment: CDR1 SGHTA and CDR2 FQGNSA. CDR3 sequence: CASSFIAGPSTDTQYF. The CDR3 bases are TGTGCCAGCAGCTTTATAGCGGGGCCTAGCACAGATACGCAGTATTTT. The complete variable domain, with remaining parts taken from reference TRBV7-2 and TRBJ2-3, reads GAGVSQSPSNKVTEKGKDVELRCDPISGHTALYWYRQSLGQGLEFLIYFQGNSAPDKSGLPSDRFSAERTGGSVSTLTIQRTQQEDSAVYLCASSFIAGPSTDTQYFGPGTRLTVL.